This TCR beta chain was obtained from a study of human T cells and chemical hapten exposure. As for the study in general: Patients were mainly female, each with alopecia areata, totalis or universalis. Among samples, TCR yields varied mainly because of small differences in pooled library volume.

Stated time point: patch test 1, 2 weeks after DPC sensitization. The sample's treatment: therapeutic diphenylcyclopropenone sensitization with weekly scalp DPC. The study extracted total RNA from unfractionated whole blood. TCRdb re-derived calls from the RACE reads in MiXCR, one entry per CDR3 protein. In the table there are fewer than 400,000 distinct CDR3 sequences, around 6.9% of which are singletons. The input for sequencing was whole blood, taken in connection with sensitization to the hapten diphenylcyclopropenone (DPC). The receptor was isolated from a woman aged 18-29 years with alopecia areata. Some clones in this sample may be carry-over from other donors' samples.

CDR3 in amino acids: CASSRGAYQENTIYF. The CDR3 bases are TGTGCCAGCAGCCGGGGGGCGTATCAAGAAAACACCATATATTTT. The rearrangement joins TRBV6-5 to TRBJ1-3; D is perhaps TRBD1 (6 bases). The CDR3 consists of 15 residues. The V and J ends lost 6 bases and 6 bases respectively, with 18 bases between them. Germline CDR1 is MNHEY and CDR2 is SVGAGI.